A single sample is the source of the 3 T cell receptor beta chains below, sequenced in a study of shared clonotypes between healthy human individuals. Repertoires were generated with immunoSEQ multiplex PCR, while TCRdb's copy carries only in-frame clones and drops some. This table has about 230,000 clones, under 80% appearing once. Sequencing was performed on memory CD4+ T cells sorted from blood. As to subset: CD45RA-negative fraction. These receptors all come from a man aged 25-40 years in good health.

Here the CDR3 DNA reads TGTGCCACCAGCAGAGATCCCCGGACTAGCGGTGGCGCGGAGCAGTACTTC. It codes for CATSRDPRTSGGAEQYF. The chain employs TRBV15 and TRBJ2-7; 10 bases are shared with TRBD2. V was clipped by 0 bases and J by 7 bases; unmatched bases: 12. The germline gives CDR1 LNHNV, CDR2 YYDKDF (reference sequence). The CDR3 spans 17 residues.

This chain joins TRBV13 and TRBJ2-1; 9 nucleotides match TRBD1. CDR3 size: 16 residues. Germline V CDR1 and CDR2: PRHDT, FYEKMQ (reference sequence). After removal of 5 bases from V and 6 bases from J, the junction contained 11 bases not matched to a gene. The CDR3 DNA reads TGTGCCAGCAGCGGGCCTGGGACAGGGTTGGCCAATGAGCAGTTCTTC. Its protein product is CASSGPGTGLANEQFF.

The table lists this clone with a few counts. V and J are TRBV2 and TRBJ2-7; possibly TRBD2 for D (5 bases). Looked up from germline, CDR1 is SNHLY and CDR2 is FYNNEI. This CDR3 is built from 13 residues. The V gene lost 7 bases and the J gene lost 4 bases, with 14 bases spanning the gap. This CDR3 reads CASTRTEKYEQYF. In DNA, the CDR3 is TGTGCCAGCACCCGGACTGAAAAGTACGAGCAGTACTTC.